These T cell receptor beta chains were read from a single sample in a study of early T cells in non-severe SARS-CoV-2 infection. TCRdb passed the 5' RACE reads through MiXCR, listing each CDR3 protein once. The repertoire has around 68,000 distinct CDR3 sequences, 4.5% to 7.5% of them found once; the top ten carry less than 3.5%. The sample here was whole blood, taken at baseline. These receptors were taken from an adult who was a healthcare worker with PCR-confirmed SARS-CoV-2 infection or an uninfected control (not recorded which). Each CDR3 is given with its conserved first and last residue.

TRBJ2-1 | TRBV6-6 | CATEPGQYNEQFF
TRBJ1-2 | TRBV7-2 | CASSPGQGLYGYTF
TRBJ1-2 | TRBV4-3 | CASSQRLSEFGGYTF
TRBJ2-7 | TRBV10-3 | CAISSGTDSYEQYF
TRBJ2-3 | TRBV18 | CASSRDRDTQYF
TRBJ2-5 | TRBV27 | CASSQGETQYF
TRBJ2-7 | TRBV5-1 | CASSLVIQGQGELDEQYF
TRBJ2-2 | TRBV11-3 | CASSPPGLNTGELFF
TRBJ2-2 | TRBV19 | CASRPSGVGELFF
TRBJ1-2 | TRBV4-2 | CASSQGTQGIDGYTF
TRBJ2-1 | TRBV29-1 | CSVRGLAGGMDEQFF
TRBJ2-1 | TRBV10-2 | CASLRDQDYNEQFF
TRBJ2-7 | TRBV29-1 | CSASVGQYYEQYF
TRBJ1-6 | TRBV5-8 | CASSRNQGLSPLHF
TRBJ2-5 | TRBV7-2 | CASRFGQGESQTQYF
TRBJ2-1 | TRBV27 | CASSPQPSVYNEQFF